These 30 T cell receptor beta chains were sequenced from one sample in a study of siplizumab effects on memory and regulatory T cells. Repertoires were generated with immunoSEQ multiplex PCR, while TCRdb's copy carries only in-frame clones and drops some. The data contain 80,000 to 130,000 clones, about nine tenths of them singletons. The source material was CD4+ T cells sorted from blood. The receptors originated from a human donor in good health. Some clones in this sample may be carry-over from other donors' samples.

The chain recombines TRBV30 with TRBJ2-2; D gene unclear. The CDR3 contains 13 residues. Germline assignment: CDR1 GTSNPN and CDR2 SVGIG (reference sequence). V lost 0 bases to trimming and J lost 5 bases, with 7 bases between them. The CDR3 protein is CAWSVRRTGELFF. The CDR3 nucleotides read TGTGCCTGGAGTGTACGAAGGACCGGGGAGCTGTTTTTT.

The J gene is TRBJ2-1, the V gene TRBV5-1, with TRBD2 identical over 7 bases. Germline lookup yields CDR1 SGHRS and CDR2 YFSETQ. CDR3 length: 16 residues. V lost 4 bases and J lost 5; bases outside the gene matches: 12. The CDR3 nucleotides read TGCGCCAGCAGCCCGGGGACTACTGATTTCGACAATGAGCAGTTCTTC. This translates into CASSPGTTDFDNEQFF.

V and J are TRBV27 and TRBJ2-7; 7 nucleotides match TRBD2. CDR1 and CDR2 (germline): MNHEY, SMNVEV (reference sequence). Unmatched junction bases numbered 11, after V lost 1 base and J lost 2 bases. There are 17 residues in the CDR3. CDR3 sequence: CASSLLQTGTTPYEQYF. CDR3 coding DNA: TGTGCCAGCAGTTTATTGCAAACCGGGACTACCCCCTACGAGCAGTACTTC.

The chain carries TRBV5-1 and TRBJ2-7, with 10 bases aligning to TRBD1. After removal of 3 bases from V and 5 bases from J, the junction contained 5 bases not matched to a gene. The CDR3 consists of 14 residues. Germline values: CDR1 SGHRS, CDR2 YFSETQ. For the CDR3, the DNA is TGCGCCAGCAGCTATGGGACAGGGGACGACGAGCAGTACTTC. It specifies CASSYGTGDDEQYF.

The rearrangement uses TRBV6-1 and TRBJ2-3; D is perhaps TRBD1 (6 bases). V was trimmed by 5 bases and J by 0 bases, leaving 12 bases between them. The CDR3 contains 15 residues. Germline V gene lookup returns CDR1 MNHNS and CDR2 SASEGT. CDR3 DNA: TGTGCCAGCAGTTTCGGCAGGGGTAGCACAGATACGCAGTATTTT. Protein sequence: CASSFGRGSTDTQYF.

The V call is TRBV6-1, the J call TRBJ2-7, with D uncertain. The CDR3 totals 13 residues. Trimming removed 9 bases at V and 0 bases at J, with 12 bases between. CDR1 is MNHNS and CDR2 is SASEGT in the germline V gene. DNA of the CDR3: TGTGCCAGTCTAACTTGGGACTCCTACGAGCAGTACTTC. Protein sequence: CASLTWDSYEQYF.

CDR3 nucleotide sequence: TGCAGTGCTAGCGATCCGGACGAGCAGTACTTC. Translated, it gives CSASDPDEQYF. This rearrangement joins TRBV20-1 to TRBJ2-7, with D unclear. The V end lost 3 bases, the J end lost 5 bases, and 8 bases lay between the germline ends. The germline V gene encodes CDR1 DFQATT and CDR2 SNEGSKA (reference sequence). The CDR3 has 11 amino acids.

CDR3 bases: TGCGCCAGCAGCCAAGACGTAGCATATGGCTACACCTTC. It translates to CASSQDVAYGYTF. The rearrangement links TRBV4-1 to TRBJ1-2; unclear D gene. V lost 0 bases to trimming and J lost 5 bases, with 7 bases between them. CDR1 MGHRA and CDR2 YSYEKL come from the germline V gene. The CDR3 runs 13 residues.

This rearrangement joins TRBV27 to TRBJ2-4; either TRBD1 or TRBD2 may fit D (6 bases each). The CDR3 sequence is 16 residues long. Germline CDR1 and CDR2: MNHEY and SMNVEV (reference sequence). Trimming took off 2 bases at V and 5 bases at J, with 16 bases between the two ends. CDR3 DNA: TGTGCCAGCAGTTTAGGAGGATGGGGGGCTGAAAACATTCAGTACTTC. It encodes CASSLGGWGAENIQYF.

On this clone: Mismatch with germline at one junction end may stem from a read error. CDR3 region: CASSLYSGSREKLFF. The CDR3 DNA follows: TGTGCTAGCAGCCTCTACAGTGGGAGTAGAGAAAAACTGTTTTTT. The rearrangement uses TRBV7-7 and TRBJ1-4; the D is unclear. The CDR3 extends over 15 amino acids. Germline CDR1 and CDR2: SSHAT and FNYEAQ (reference sequence).

This clone was recorded a few times. The J gene is TRBJ2-2, the V gene TRBV27; D is unresolved. CDR1 is MNHEY and CDR2 is SMNVEV in the germline V gene (reference sequence). V was cut by 8 bases and J by 2 bases, with 12 bases left in between. The CDR3 spans 14 residues. In DNA form, the CDR3 reads TGTGCCAGCCGCCTACAGCCTAACACCGGGGAGCTGTTTTTT. It specifies CASRLQPNTGELFF.

This sequence joins TRBV19 and TRBJ2-5; 7 nucleotides align to TRBD1. The V gene's germline CDR1 is LNHDA and CDR2 SQIVND (reference sequence). CDR3 length: 14 amino acids. V lost 6 bases, J lost 4 bases, and 8 bases stayed unmatched. The CDR3 loop reads CASSKRQGAETQYF. The CDR3 nucleotides are TGTGCCAGTAGCAAACGACAGGGAGCAGAGACCCAGTACTTC.

V usage is TRBV6-5 and J usage is TRBJ1-5, with D perhaps matching TRBD1 (5 bases). The CDR3 covers 15 residues. Trimming left V 7 bases short and J 3 bases short, with 16 bases between. Germline V lookup: CDR1 MNHEY, CDR2 SVGAGI. CDR3 residues: CASKNTGGTNQPQHF. CDR3 DNA: TGTGCCAGCAAAAACACCGGTGGGACCAATCAGCCCCAGCATTTT.

This chain uses TRBV6-1 with TRBJ1-6; D is undetermined. Germline assignment: CDR1 MNHNS and CDR2 SASEGT. Trimming shortened V by 4 bases and J by 7 bases, and 17 bases separated the two germline ends. The CDR3 consists of 16 residues. The DNA of the CDR3 is TGTGCCAGCAGTGCCCGAGGCAGATCGGAAAATTCACCCCTCCACTTT. Protein sequence: CASSARGRSENSPLHF.

CDR3 coding DNA: TGCGCCAGCAGTGATACTAGCGGTCGCACAGATACGCAGTATTTT. It encodes CASSDTSGRTDTQYF. V gene TRBV10-1 combines with J gene TRBJ2-3; 8 positions match TRBD2. The CDR3 contains 15 residues. V dropped 3 bases and J dropped 1; count of bases not matched to a gene: 3. Germline V gene data show CDR1 as WNHNN and CDR2 as SYGVQD (reference sequence).

The chain combines TRBV5-1 with TRBJ2-7, with D maybe TRBD2 (5 bases). Germline assignment: CDR1 SGHRS and CDR2 YFSETQ. The CDR3 has 16 amino acids. Trimming cost V 0 bases and J 1 base, with 14 bases left between them. The chain's CDR3 is CASSLGHADYSYEQYF. As DNA, the CDR3 is TGCGCCAGCAGCTTGGGGCATGCCGACTATTCCTACGAGCAGTACTTC.

The V call is TRBV5-6, the J call TRBJ1-6; 9 bases are shared with TRBD1. The CDR3 is made up of 17 amino acids. J gave up 6 bases and V 4 bases, and 11 bases lay outside the gene matches. Germline assignment: CDR1 SGHDT and CDR2 YYEEEE. Written as DNA, the CDR3 is TGTGCCAGCAGCGCGTTGAAGGACAGGGGTTCTAATTCACCCCTCCACTTT. Translation gives CASSALKDRGSNSPLHF. Variable domain in full (rest from reference TRBV5-6 and TRBJ1-6): DAGVTQSPTHLIKTRGQQVTLRCSPKSGHDTVSWYQQALGQGPQFIFQYYEEEERQRGNFPDRFSGHQFPNYSSELNVNALLLGDSALYLCASSALKDRGSNSPLHFGNGTRLTVT.

This chain uses TRBV4-1 with TRBJ2-7, with unresolved D. The CDR3 is made up of 15 amino acids. Germline lookup yields CDR1 MGHRA and CDR2 YSYEKL. V was shortened by 3 bases and J by 8 bases, with 20 bases between the two germline ends. The CDR3 DNA sequence: TGCGCCAGCAGCCAGCCAGACTTGGGCCGAAGCCAGCAGTACTTC. This codes for CASSQPDLGRSQQYF.

This clone was counted a few times. The chain carries TRBV7-9 and TRBJ1-2; D is ambiguous. The V and J ends lost 0 bases and 8 bases respectively, with 13 bases between them. The CDR3 is 14 residues long. CDR1 is SEHNR and CDR2 is FQNEAQ in the germline V gene (reference sequence). CDR3 DNA sequence: TGTGCCAGCAGCTTAGCGGGAGGTAACGGAGGCTACACCTTC. Protein: CASSLAGGNGGYTF.

The chain links TRBV9 to TRBJ2-6; D is unresolved. The CDR3 is 17 residues long. With 0 bases removed from V and 0 bases from J, the gap between germline ends came to 10 bases. Looked up from germline, CDR1 is SGDLS and CDR2 is YYNGEE. CDR3 protein: CASSVGNRASGANVLTF. CDR3 DNA sequence: TGTGCCAGCAGCGTAGGTAATCGTGCCTCTGGGGCCAACGTCCTGACTTTC.

This clone was observed once. The V gene is TRBV18, the J gene TRBJ2-5; TRBD1 is a possible D gene (5 bases). V was clipped by 3 bases and J by 3 bases, with 14 bases between them. The CDR3 is made up of 15 amino acids. Germline V gives CDR1 KGHSH, CDR2 LQKENI. CDR3 sequence (DNA): TGTGCCAGCTCACCTAACCGTGGGGCAGAAGAGACCCAGTACTTC. Residues: CASSPNRGAEETQYF.

The V call is TRBV21-1, the J call TRBJ2-2. TRBV21-1 is shown as a pseudogene. CDR3 length: 15 residues. The DNA of the CDR3 is TGTGCCAGCAGCAAAACGGGCTGGAACACCGGGGAGCTGTTTTTT. This translates into CASSKTGWNTGELFF.

This chain uses TRBV9 with TRBJ2-1, with 11 bases lining up with TRBD2. Germline CDR1 reads SGDLS; CDR2 reads YYNGEE. The CDR3 is 14 residues long. V was pared by 4 bases and J by 4 bases, with 1 base of the junction left unmatched. The CDR3 DNA is TGTGCCAGCAGCACTAGCGGGAGTTACAATGAGCAGTTCTTC. Translated, it gives CASSTSGSYNEQFF.

The chain links TRBV6-1 to TRBJ2-5; D is possibly TRBD1 or TRBD2 (5 bases each). The CDR3 contains 14 residues. CDR1 MNHNS and CDR2 SASEGT come from the germline V gene. V gave up 4 bases and J gave up 7 bases, with 16 bases separating them. The CDR3 loop is CASSGQIGTPTQYF. The DNA for the CDR3 is TGTGCCAGCAGTGGACAAATCGGGACGCCGACCCAGTACTTC.

The chain employs TRBV20-1 and TRBJ1-2; D uncertain. Germline V gene sequence: CDR1 DFQATT, CDR2 SNEGSKA (reference sequence). This CDR3 comprises 11 residues. V was cut by 3 bases and J by 4 bases, with 6 bases left in between. CDR3 coding DNA: TGCAGTGCTAGCGGGGTCTATGGCTACACCTTC. Amino acids: CSASGVYGYTF.

The chain uses TRBV7-8 and TRBJ2-7; D unresolved. V was shortened by 8 bases and J by 0 bases, with 14 bases between the two germline ends. The V gene's germline CDR1 is SGHVS and CDR2 FQNEAQ. This CDR3 contains 14 residues. The CDR3 DNA sequence: TGTGCCAGCGGCAGAACGGCCAGCTCCTACGAGCAGTACTTC. Protein sequence: CASGRTASSYEQYF.

This chain connects TRBV11-2 to TRBJ2-7, with D tentatively TRBD1 (6 bases). CDR1 is SGHAT, CDR2 FQNNGV, per germline. Trimming stripped 4 bases from V and 11 bases from J, with 12 bases between. The CDR3 consists of 11 residues. CDR3 sequence reads: CASSSGHQEYF. Here the CDR3 DNA reads TGTGCCAGCAGCTCGGGACACCAGGAGTACTTC.

The chain links TRBV5-6 to TRBJ1-5; TRBD1 is a possible D gene (5 bases). V was pared by 2 bases and J by 11 bases, with 11 bases between. The CDR3 length is 12 residues. CDR1 is SGHDT, CDR2 YYEEEE, per germline. The CDR3 region is CASSLLGGSQHF. The CDR3 DNA is TGTGCCAGCAGCTTACTCGGGGGGTCCCAGCATTTT. Using reference TRBV5-6 and TRBJ1-5 for the parts outside the CDR3, the full variable domain is DAGVTQSPTHLIKTRGQQVTLRCSPKSGHDTVSWYQQALGQGPQFIFQYYEEEERQRGNFPDRFSGHQFPNYSSELNVNALLLGDSALYLCASSLLGGSQHFGDGTRLSIL.

The sample holds a few counts of this clone. The rearrangement links TRBV7-9 to TRBJ1-4; D not certain. This CDR3 region has 14 residues. Germline V lookup: CDR1 SEHNR, CDR2 FQNEAQ (reference sequence). V shed 7 bases and J shed 7 bases, with 16 bases lying between them. CDR3 protein: CASNFLGGGEKLFF. As DNA, the CDR3 is TGTGCCAGCAACTTTCTCGGTGGTGGTGAAAAACTGTTTTTT.

The genes are TRBV16 and TRBJ1-5; D possibly corresponds to TRBD1 (6 bases). This CDR3 is built from 17 residues. Germline loops: CDR1 KGHSY, CDR2 FQNENV. V was shortened by 2 bases and J by 4 bases, with 18 bases between the two germline ends. The chain's CDR3 is CASSQAETGGANQPQHF. CDR3 coding DNA: TGTGCCAGCAGCCAAGCCGAAACCGGGGGCGCGAATCAGCCCCAGCATTTT.